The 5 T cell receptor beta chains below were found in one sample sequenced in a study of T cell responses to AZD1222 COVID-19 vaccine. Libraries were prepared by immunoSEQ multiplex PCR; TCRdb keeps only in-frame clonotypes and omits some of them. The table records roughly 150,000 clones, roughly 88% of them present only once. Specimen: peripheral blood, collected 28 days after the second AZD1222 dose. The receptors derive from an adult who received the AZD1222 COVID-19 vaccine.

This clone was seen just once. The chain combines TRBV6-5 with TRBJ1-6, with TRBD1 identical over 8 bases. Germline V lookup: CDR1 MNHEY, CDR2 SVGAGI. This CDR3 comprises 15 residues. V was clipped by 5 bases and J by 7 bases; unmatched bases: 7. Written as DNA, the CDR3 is TGTGCCAGCAGTAACCGGGACAGGCCGAATTCACCCCTCCACTTT. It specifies CASSNRDRPNSPLHF.

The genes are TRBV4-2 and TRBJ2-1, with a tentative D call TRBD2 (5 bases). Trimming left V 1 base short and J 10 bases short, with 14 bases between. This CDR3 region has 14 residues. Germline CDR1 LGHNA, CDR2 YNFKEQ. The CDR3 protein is CASSQALRGREQFF. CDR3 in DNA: TGTGCCAGCAGCCAAGCCCTGAGAGGGCGAGAGCAGTTCTTC.

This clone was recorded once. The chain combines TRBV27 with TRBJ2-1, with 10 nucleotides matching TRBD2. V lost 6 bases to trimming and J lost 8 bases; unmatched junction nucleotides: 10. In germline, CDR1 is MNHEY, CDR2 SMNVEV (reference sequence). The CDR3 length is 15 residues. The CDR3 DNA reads TGTGCCAGCAGGCTCACTAGCGGGAATTACTATGAGCAGTTCTTC. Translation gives CASRLTSGNYYEQFF.

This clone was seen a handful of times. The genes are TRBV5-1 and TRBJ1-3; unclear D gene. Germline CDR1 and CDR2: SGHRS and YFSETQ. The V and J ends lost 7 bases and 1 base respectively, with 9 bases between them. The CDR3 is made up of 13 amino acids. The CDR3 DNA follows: TGCGCCAGCCGACCAGAATCTGGAAACACCATATATTTT. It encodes CASRPESGNTIYF.

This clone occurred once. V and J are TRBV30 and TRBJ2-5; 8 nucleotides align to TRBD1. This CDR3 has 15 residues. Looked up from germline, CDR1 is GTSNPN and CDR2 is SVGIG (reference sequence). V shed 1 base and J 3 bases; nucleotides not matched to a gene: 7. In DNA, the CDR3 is TGTGCCTGGAGTGCCATAGGACAGGGCAAAGAGACCCAGTACTTC. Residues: CAWSAIGQGKETQYF.